A single T cell receptor (beta chain) is shown here with its context. The germline V gene encodes CDR1 SGHRS and CDR2 YFSETQ. The V gene lost 0 bases and the J gene lost 7 bases, with 10 bases spanning the gap. The CDR3 contains 13 residues. TCRdb's copy holds only in-frame clones and misses some; the assay was immunoSEQ multiplex PCR. The top ten hold 4.5% to 6% of the sample, which has approximately 140,000 clones, about 94% seen once. This sample stems from a study of T cell responses to AZD1222 COVID-19 vaccine. The sequencing used peripheral blood, collected on day 0 of AZD1222 vaccination. The chain has TRBV5-1 and TRBJ1-1, with a tentative D call TRBD1 (5 bases). This sequence originates from an adult in good health. In DNA, the CDR3 is TGCGCCAGCAGCTTGGGGGGGACGGATGAAGCTTTCTTT. This gives the protein CASSLGGTDEAFF.